These 31 T cell receptor beta chains came from one sample sequenced in a study of tumor-infiltrating lymphocytes in primary liver carcinoma. Total RNA amounting to 450 to 550 ng was the source from which TCR beta cDNA was made with a constant-region primer. Nested multiplex PCR, run for three rounds with slightly modified ARM-PCR, yielded TCR beta libraries. The first two PCR rounds used TRBV1-TRBV30 primers with a Cbeta primer, roughly 10 cycles each. In TCRdb, the multiplex PCR reads were re-called with MiXCR into one record per CDR3 protein. The table records fewer than 150,000 distinct CDR3 sequences, around two thirds of them present only once. Unsorted bulk tissue (roughly 19-30 mg) underwent RNA and DNA co-extraction. The specimen sequenced was liver tumor tissue from sampling region 1. Indicated subset: tumor region T1, superior pole. All receptors come from an older woman with primary liver carcinoma and hepatitis B virus infection.

In its sample, this clonotype was seen once. This may come from a read error, since a much larger clone is one base off. No conserved phenylalanine or tryptophan ends this CDR3, so it is likely a read error. J is TRBJ1-1 and V is TRBV12-3 or TRBV12-4; 7 bases line up with TRBD1. Trimming removed 2 bases from V and 4 bases from J; junction bases left unmatched: 4. CDR3 length: 14 amino acids. CDR3 coding DNA: TGTGCCAGCAGTTTAAGGGGGCGAAGCACTGAAGCTTTCTAT. This gives the protein CASSLRGRSTEAFY.

On this clonotype: Just one base apart from a much larger clone, this may be a read error. This sequence joins TRBV5-1 and TRBJ2-2; 9 nucleotides align to TRBD1. Unmatched junction bases numbered 3, after V lost 0 bases and J lost 6 bases. CDR3 length equals 15 residues. Looked up from germline, CDR1 is SGHRS and CDR2 is YFSETQ. CDR3 DNA sequence: TGCGCCAGCAGCTTGGATGGACAGGGGCCCGGGGAGCTGTTTTTT. Amino acid sequence: CASSLDGQGPGELFF.

The genes are TRBV4-1 and TRBJ2-7, with D maybe TRBD2 (5 bases). Germline V gene lookup returns CDR1 MGHRA and CDR2 YSYEKL. The germline V and J ends were trimmed by 1 base and 3 bases, with 13 bases remaining between them. There are 15 residues in the CDR3. This chain's CDR3 is CASSQGSGRVYEQYF. The CDR3 bases are TGCGCCAGCAGCCAAGGGTCGGGAAGGGTCTACGAGCAGTACTTC.

Concerning this clonotype itself: The junction and the germline gene differ at one end; a read error may be behind it. The chain joins TRBV11-2 to TRBJ2-7, with D perhaps TRBD1 (7 bases). The CDR3 extends over 15 amino acids. Germline CDR1 and CDR2: SGHAT and FQNNGV. DNA for the CDR3: TGTGCCAGCAGTCCAGGGGGGTTAAGGGGGTACGAGCAGCACTTC. Protein: CASSPGGLRGYEQHF.

About this clonotype itself: A read error may be the cause here, since a much bigger clone is one base away. The CDR3 end shows no conserved phenylalanine or tryptophan, and so a read error is likely. The chain links TRBV11-2 to TRBJ2-5; D gene uncertain. This CDR3 region has 13 residues. V was clipped by 8 bases and J by 1 base, with 11 bases between them. Germline V gene data show CDR1 as SGHAT and CDR2 as FQNNGV. In nucleotides, the CDR3 is TGTGCCAGCTGCTCGTTTACCCAAGAGACCCAGTACCTC. Translating it yields CASCSFTQETQYL.

To note about this clonotype: Given a much more abundant clone one base away, this may be a read error. The chain couples TRBV5-1 to TRBJ1-1; TRBD1 agrees at 7 bases. This CDR3 has 15 amino acids. Germline lookup yields CDR1 SGHRS and CDR2 YFSETQ. CDR3 amino acids: CASSPGTASNIEAFF. CDR3 in DNA: TGCGCCAGCAGCCCGGGGACAGCTTCCAACATTGAAGCTTTCTTT. The full variable domain, with the rest looked up from reference TRBV5-1 and TRBJ1-1, is KAGVTQTPRYLIKTRGQQVTLSCSPISGHRSVSWYQQTPGQGLQFLFEYFSETQRNKGNFPGRFSGRQFSNSRSEMNVSTLELGDSALYLCASSPGTASNIEAFFGQGTRLTVV.

This clonotype is a singleton in its sample. The chain employs TRBV11-3 and TRBJ2-1; a possible D gene is TRBD2 (5 bases). Germline CDR1 is SGHNT and CDR2 is YENEEA. The CDR3 runs to 15 residues. In nucleotides, the CDR3 is TGTATCAGCAGCCCTCGGGGTAGCGTGAACAATGAGCAGTTCTTC. Translation: CISSPRGSVNNEQFF.

This clonotype has at least ten counts. The chain has TRBV6-5 and TRBJ2-1; 7 nucleotides match TRBD2. Germline V gene sequence: CDR1 MNHEY, CDR2 SVGAGI. After removal of 8 bases from V and 0 bases from J, the junction contained 7 bases not matched to a gene. CDR3 length equals 15 residues. CDR3 coding DNA: TGTGCCAGCGGGTATGGCGGGAGCTCCTACAATGAGCAGTTCTTC. Residues: CASGYGGSSYNEQFF.

This clonotype was detected only a few times. J is TRBJ1-2 and V is TRBV7-9; D gene unclear. From germline, CDR1 is SEHNR and CDR2 FQNEAQ (reference sequence). Trimming took 3 bases from V and 5 from J, leaving 16 bases between them. This CDR3 is 15 amino acids long. In nucleotides, the CDR3 is TGTGCCAGCAGCTTCATGACCGGCGCGAGGTATGGCTACACCTTC. Translated, it gives CASSFMTGARYGYTF.

This clonotype counts as medium-sized. V is TRBV11-2 and J is TRBJ2-3; a possible D gene is TRBD1 (6 bases). The V end lost 1 base, the J end lost 2 bases, and 10 bases lay between the germline ends. There are 15 residues in the CDR3. In germline, CDR1 is SGHAT, CDR2 FQNNGV. Here the CDR3 DNA reads TGTGCCAGCAGCTTAGTGGGACACCACACAGATACGCAGTATTTT. It translates to CASSLVGHHTDTQYF.

This clonotype was seen only once. A much larger clone differs from this one at a single base, so this may be a read error. The V gene is TRBV29-1, the J gene TRBJ2-1; 8 bases agree with TRBD2. Germline V lookup: CDR1 SQVTM, CDR2 ANQGSEA. This CDR3 has 14 amino acids. CDR3 amino acids: CSVGGAGVVREQSF. The CDR3, as DNA: TGCAGCGTTGGTGGAGCGGGAGTGGTGCGTGAGCAGTCCTTC.

The V and J genes are TRBV11-2 and TRBJ2-1; no firm D call. V shed 10 bases and J shed 6 bases, with 22 bases lying between them. The CDR3 runs to 15 residues. Germline loops: CDR1 SGHAT, CDR2 FQNNGV. The chain's CDR3 is CATNSTGNLGNEQFF. CDR3 DNA sequence: TGTGCCACCAACTCTACGGGTAATTTAGGCAATGAGCAGTTCTTC.

The V and J genes are TRBV7-2 and TRBJ2-2; 8 bases are a match to TRBD1. CDR3 size: 14 residues. Germline-derived CDR1 and CDR2 are SGHTA and FQGNSA. The ends lost 4 bases at V and 7 bases at J; junction bases unmatched: 5. CDR3 loop: CASSSGQGIGELFF. The CDR3 DNA sequence: TGTGCCAGCAGCTCCGGACAGGGTATCGGGGAGCTGTTTTTT.

About this clonotype itself: A much larger clonotype is one base distant, so this may be a read error. The V gene is TRBV29-1, the J gene TRBJ1-2, with a tentative D call TRBD1 (5 bases). The CDR3 totals 13 residues. Germline V lookup: CDR1 SQVTM, CDR2 ANQGSEA. Trimming left V 8 bases short and J 2 bases short, with 15 bases between. CDR3 DNA: TGCAGCATTGTCCCGGGACGCAACTATGGCTACACCTTC. This gives the protein CSIVPGRNYGYTF.

The genes are TRBV12-3 or TRBV12-4 and TRBJ2-2; D is ambiguous. V lost 6 bases, J lost 1 base, and 9 bases lay in between. The CDR3 contains 14 residues. The CDR3 protein is CASRRRQNTGELFF. CDR3 nucleotides: TGTGCCAGCAGAAGGCGACAGAACACCGGGGAGCTGTTTTTT.

About this clonotype itself: The junction and the germline gene differ at one end; a read error may be behind it. This chain links TRBV6-5 with TRBJ2-1; TRBD2 agrees at 8 bases. Germline CDR1 MNHEY, CDR2 SVGAGI. The CDR3 loop spans 16 amino acids. The CDR3 is CVSRPCGAGGLFEQFF. In DNA, the CDR3 is TGTGTCAGCAGGCCCTGCGGGGCGGGAGGTCTTTTTGAGCAGTTCTTC.

In its sample, this clonotype was seen many times. This chain uses TRBV4-2 with TRBJ2-7, with D unclear. The CDR3 runs 13 residues. Germline V gives CDR1 LGHNA, CDR2 YNFKEQ. The V gene lost 0 bases and the J gene lost 4 bases, with 7 bases spanning the gap. This chain's CDR3 is CASSQDWLYEQYF. The CDR3 bases are TGTGCCAGCAGCCAAGATTGGCTTTACGAGCAGTACTTC.

With respect to this clonotype: The conserved phenylalanine or tryptophan normally closing the CDR3 is absent here, so this likely arose from a read error. Written as DNA, the CDR3 is TGTGCCTGGAGTGCCTTACTGACTAGCGGCACAGATACGCAGTATCTT. Protein product: CAWSALLTSGTDTQYL. The chain carries TRBV30 and TRBJ2-3; 8 nucleotides align to TRBD2. V lost 1 base to trimming and J lost 1 base; unmatched junction nucleotides: 7. From germline, CDR1 is GTSNPN and CDR2 SVGIG (reference sequence). There are 16 residues in the CDR3.

The table lists this clonotype with a count of one. The CDR3 ends on some other residue instead of the conserved phenylalanine or tryptophan, so this is likely a read error. No DNA is shown, since the ends of the CDR3 on it are uncertain; the CDR3 is the one TCRdb lists. The CDR3: CASSLDRDEQYL. V gene TRBV11-1 combines with J gene TRBJ2-7; the listed D gene, TRBD1, was not tested against the DNA. Per germline, CDR1 SGHAT and CDR2 FQDESV (reference sequence). The CDR3 length equals 12 residues, ends included.

Note on this clonotype: The CDR3 carries no conserved terminal phenylalanine or tryptophan, so it likely arises from a read error. The chain links TRBV4-2 to TRBJ2-3, with TRBD2 matching 10 bases. The trim removed 1 base at V and 2 bases at J, leaving 3 bases unmatched. Germline V gene lookup returns CDR1 LGHNA and CDR2 YNFKEQ. The CDR3 is 16 residues long. CDR3 region: CASSQAGLAVTDTQYY. In nucleotides, the CDR3 is TGTGCCAGCAGCCAAGCAGGACTAGCGGTCACAGATACGCAGTATTAT.

This clonotype was observed a handful of times. Germline and junction disagree at one end, which may indicate a read error. V usage is TRBV11-2 and J usage is TRBJ2-3, with TRBD1 as a possible D gene (5 bases). The CDR3 is 11 amino acids. Looked up from germline, CDR1 is SGHAT and CDR2 is FQNNGV. CDR3 amino acids: CALGDPDTHYF. CDR3 DNA sequence: TGTGCCTTAGGGGATCCAGATACGCACTATTTT.

This chain connects TRBV28 to TRBJ2-5; 12 nucleotides match TRBD2. Per germline, CDR1 MDHEN and CDR2 SYDVKM. This CDR3 has 16 residues. J lost 4 bases, V lost 5 bases, and 8 bases had no gene match. The CDR3 coding sequence is TGTGCCAGCAGTACCCGGACTAGCGGGAATTTAGAGACCCAGTACTTC. Residues: CASSTRTSGNLETQYF.

For this clonotype: At one of its ends the junction is not consistent with the germline gene, which may arise from a read error. The chain has TRBV6-5 and TRBJ2-1; TRBD2 agrees at 15 bases. The CDR3 runs 15 residues. Germline lookup yields CDR1 MNHEY and CDR2 SVGAGI. Written as DNA, the CDR3 is TGTGCCAACAGTTATGGACTAGCGGGAGGGGGGGAGCAGTTCTTC. Translated: CANSYGLAGGGEQFF.

This clonotype is medium-sized within its sample. The V call is TRBV11-2, the J call TRBJ2-7; D assignment may be TRBD1 or TRBD2 (5 bases each). V was shortened by 3 bases and J by 4 bases, with 13 bases between the two germline ends. Germline V lookup: CDR1 SGHAT, CDR2 FQNNGV. The CDR3 has 14 amino acids. This CDR3 is CASSFGGASYEQYF. The CDR3 DNA follows: TGTGCCAGCAGCTTTGGGGGAGCTAGTTACGAGCAGTACTTC.

To note about this clonotype: A much more abundant neighbour one base away suggests this may be a read error. This sequence joins TRBV6-2 or TRBV6-3 and TRBJ1-5; no reliable D call. The V gene's germline CDR1 is MNHEY and CDR2 SVGEGT. The CDR3 has 15 residues. Trimming removed 7 bases from V and 3 bases from J, with 16 bases in between. As DNA, the CDR3 is TGTGCCAGCACCAGGCCGCCTGGGAACAATCAGCCCCAGCATTTT. Translated, it gives CASTRPPGNNQPQHF.

Ten or more counts support this clonotype. The chain carries TRBV12-3 or TRBV12-4 and TRBJ2-2; 7 bases match TRBD2. The trim removed 5 bases at V and 8 bases at J, leaving 8 bases unmatched. The length of the CDR3 is 14 residues. The CDR3 DNA follows: TGTGCCAGCAGTCAACTGGGACTATCGGGGGAGCTGTTTTTT. Its translation is CASSQLGLSGELFF.

This chain joins TRBV5-4 and TRBJ2-5, with D tentatively TRBD1 (5 bases). The germline V gene encodes CDR1 SGHNT and CDR2 YYREEE (reference sequence). Trimming stripped 5 bases from V and 3 bases from J, with 14 bases between. The CDR3 contains 14 residues. CDR3 region: CASSGVGREETQYF. CDR3 coding DNA: TGTGCCAGCAGTGGAGTAGGCAGGGAAGAGACCCAGTACTTC.

Note on this clonotype: Given a much more abundant clone one base away, this may be a read error. V and J are TRBV6-6 and TRBJ1-1; 7 bases line up with TRBD1. The CDR3 is 16 residues long. CDR1 and CDR2 (germline): MNHNY, SVGAGI (reference sequence). CDR3 nucleotides: TGTGCCAGCAGTCACTCAAGGACAGGTCTGAACACTGAAGCTTTATTT. It encodes CASSHSRTGLNTEALF.

To note about this clonotype: Since the CDR3 does not end with the conserved phenylalanine or tryptophan, this likely comes from a read error. The chain has TRBV5-4 and TRBJ2-5; possible D gene TRBD1, 6 bases. The CDR3 spans 14 residues. Germline V lookup: CDR1 SGHNT, CDR2 YYREEE (reference sequence). The V gene lost 4 bases and the J gene lost 4 bases, with 14 bases spanning the gap. CDR3 region: CASSTGHGIETQYL. The CDR3 DNA reads as TGTGCCAGCAGCACGGGACATGGGATAGAGACCCAGTACCTC.

This clonotype was counted between two and nine times. This chain connects TRBV7-9 to TRBJ2-5, with a possible D match to TRBD2 (5 bases). V was shortened by 5 bases and J by 2 bases, with 9 bases between the two germline ends. This CDR3 comprises 13 residues. Germline CDR1 is SEHNR and CDR2 is FQNEAQ (reference sequence). DNA of the CDR3: TGTGCCAGCAGCCGGGATATTCAAGAGACCCAGTACTTC. Translated: CASSRDIQETQYF.

This clonotype was seen many times. The rearrangement joins TRBV28 to TRBJ2-6; D gene unclear. In germline, CDR1 is MDHEN, CDR2 SYDVKM. The CDR3 contains 15 residues. V was trimmed by 4 bases and J by 0 bases, leaving 7 bases between them. The CDR3, as DNA: TGTGCCAGCAGTTCGGTGGACTCTGGGGCCAACGTCCTGACTTTC. Translation gives CASSSVDSGANVLTF.